Listed below are T cell receptor beta chains from one sample, sequenced in a study of OX40 agonist ivuxolimab in advanced cancers. Sequencing was performed with immunoSEQ multiplex PCR; in TCRdb, only in-frame clones are kept and a portion is missing. The repertoire holds over 20,000 clones, with around 80% as singletons. Sequences were derived from CD4+ or CD8+ T cells sorted from blood, sampled in a trial of the OX40 agonist ivuxolimab. The receptors stem from an adult with an advanced solid tumor such as melanoma, head and neck, liver or kidney cancer. The CDR3 runs from the conserved cysteine through the conserved F or W. A D gene is named only where the DNA matches it firmly. The size entry is marked missing in some rows and otherwise reads once, few, many or a size class.

TRBV5-1	once	-	16	TRBJ2-2	CASKGGSGGAAGELFF	TGCGCCAGCAAAGGGGGGTCGGGAGGAGCTGCCGGGGAGCTGTTTTTT
TRBV28	few	TRBD1	14	TRBJ1-2	CASSLGGTDYGYTF	TGTGCCAGCAGTTTAGGAGGGACAGACTATGGCTACACCTTC
TRBV2	-	-	13	TRBJ1-2	CASRGRDLYGYTF	TGTGCCAGCAGAGGCAGGGACCTTTATGGCTACACCTTC
TRBV7-2	-	-	15	TRBJ2-7	CASSDPGIVPFEQYF	TGTGCCAGCAGCGATCCGGGGATAGTGCCGTTCGAGCAGTACTTC
TRBV4-2	-	-	14	TRBJ1-6	CASSQDSYNSPLHF	TGTGCCAGCAGCCAGGACAGCTATAATTCACCCCTCCACTTT
TRBV7-8	-	TRBD1	16	TRBJ1-1	CASSPTDRGLGTEAFF	TGTGCCAGCAGCCCAACGGACAGGGGTCTGGGGACTGAAGCTTTCTTT
TRBV2	-	TRBD2	12	TRBJ2-3	CASSRSGGAKYF	TGTGCCAGCAGTCGTAGCGGGGGGGCGAAGTATTTT
TRBV6-6	-	-	13	TRBJ2-7	CASSYGGRGEQYF	TGTGCCAGCAGTTACGGGGGGCGCGGAGAGCAGTACTTC
TRBV7-9	-	-	13	TRBJ1-1	CASSLEANTEAFF	TGTGCCAGCAGCTTAGAGGCCAACACTGAAGCTTTCTTT
TRBV28	-	-	15	TRBJ1-5	CASSLPLGRDQPQHF	TGTGCCAGCAGTTTACCCCTGGGCAGGGATCAGCCCCAGCATTTT
TRBV6-1	-	-	11	TRBJ1-1	CASSQGTEAFF	TGTGCCAGCAGTCAGGGCACTGAAGCTTTCTTT
TRBV5-4	-	TRBD1	13	TRBJ1-1	CASTRGRNTEAFF	TGTGCCAGCACTAGGGGGCGGAACACTGAAGCTTTCTTT
TRBV7-2	-	-	14	TRBJ1-5	CASSPGQGREPQHF	TGTGCCAGCAGCCCCGGGCAGGGGCGAGAGCCCCAGCATTTT
TRBV5-1	once	TRBD1	13	TRBJ1-2	CASRQGQEYGYTF	TGCGCCAGCAGGCAGGGACAGGAATATGGCTACACCTTC
TRBV6-5	-	-	16	TRBJ2-5	CASSYSRWRAQETQYF	TGTGCCAGCAGTTACTCCCGGTGGAGGGCTCAAGAGACCCAGTACTTC
TRBV7-2	-	-	15	TRBJ1-1	CASSLGAGVNTEAFF	TGTGCCAGCAGCTTAGGGGCAGGAGTGAACACTGAAGCTTTCTTT
TRBV18	-	-	14	TRBJ1-4	CASSHGTDNEKLFF	TGTGCCAGCTCACACGGGACGGATAATGAAAAACTGTTTTTT
TRBV9	once	-	17	TRBJ2-6	CASSADLGTTGANVLTF	TGTGCCAGCAGCGCGGACCTGGGGACAACTGGGGCCAACGTCCTGACTTTC
TRBV7-9	-	TRBD2	14	TRBJ2-7	CASSHSGSSYEQYF	TGTGCCAGCAGCCATAGCGGGAGTTCCTACGAGCAGTACTTC
TRBV18	-	-	14	TRBJ1-6	CASSPGTYNSPLHF	TGTGCCAGCTCACCTGGAACCTATAATTCACCCCTCCACTTT
TRBV7-6	-	-	13	TRBJ2-5	CASSLERQGAQYF	TGTGCCAGCAGCTTAGAGCGGCAAGGGGCCCAGTACTTC
TRBV5-4	-	TRBD2	17	TRBJ2-3	CASSPGTSRSSTDTQYF	TGTGCCAGCAGCCCAGGGACTAGCCGGTCGAGCACAGATACGCAGTATTTT
TRBV18	-	TRBD1	15	TRBJ2-2	CASSPRQGNTGELFF	TGTGCCAGCTCACCGCGACAGGGGAACACCGGGGAGCTGTTTTTT
TRBV30	once	-	13	TRBJ1-1	CAWTTQAGAEAFF	TGTGCCTGGACTACCCAGGCAGGCGCTGAAGCTTTCTTT
TRBV4-2	few	TRBD2	15	TRBJ2-5	CASSQERGGQETQYF	TGTGCCAGCAGCCAAGAGCGGGGGGGCCAAGAGACCCAGTACTTC
TRBV4-1	-	-	16	TRBJ1-4	CASSQKDTPTNEKLFF	TGCGCCAGCAGCCAGAAGGACACACCAACTAATGAAAAACTGTTTTTT
TRBV7-6	-	-	13	TRBJ2-5	CASSLDRGETQYF	TGTGCCAGCAGCTTAGACAGAGGCGAGACCCAGTACTTC
TRBV27	medium-sized	-	12	TRBJ1-6	CASSEGNSPLHF	TGTGCCAGCAGTGAAGGGAATTCACCCCTCCACTTT
TRBV18	-	-	14	TRBJ2-1	CASSPQALSDEQFF	TGTGCCAGCTCACCACAAGCTCTGTCGGATGAGCAGTTCTTC
TRBV18	medium-sized	-	14	TRBJ1-2	CASSPRDSRYGYTF	TGTGCCAGCTCACCACGGGACTCCCGCTATGGCTACACCTTC
TRBV9	once	-	13	TRBJ1-1	CASSVKRDTEAFF	TGTGCCAGCAGCGTAAAGCGGGACACTGAAGCTTTCTTT
TRBV4-1	few	TRBD1	17	TRBJ2-1	CASSQDRSTGGLDEQFF	TGCGCCAGCAGCCAAGATCGGTCGACAGGGGGTTTGGATGAGCAGTTCTTC
TRBV5-5	-	-	16	TRBJ2-7	CASSLDVQGLTYEQYF	TGTGCCAGCAGCTTGGACGTTCAGGGGCTAACCTACGAGCAGTACTTC
TRBV29-1	-	TRBD2	15	TRBJ2-5	CSVRPGGGSVETQYF	TGCAGCGTGAGACCCGGCGGGGGGTCGGTGGAGACCCAGTACTTC
TRBV27	-	-	14	TRBJ2-1	CASSLGRDRGEQFF	TGTGCCAGCAGTTTGGGGCGGGACCGGGGTGAGCAGTTCTTC
TRBV18	-	TRBD1	14	TRBJ2-7	CASSGTDSSYEQYF	TGTGCCAGCTCAGGGACAGACAGCTCCTACGAGCAGTACTTC
TRBV19	-	-	13	TRBJ1-6	CASSIDIGSPLHF	TGTGCCAGTAGTATTGACATCGGTTCACCCCTCCACTTT
TRBV11-3	few	TRBD2	17	TRBJ2-1	CASSARSSGGVDNEQFF	TGTGCCAGCAGCGCCCGGTCTAGCGGGGGGGTTGACAATGAGCAGTTCTTC
TRBV5-5	-	-	14	TRBJ1-2	CASSPGLGDRGYTF	TGTGCCAGCAGCCCCGGGTTAGGGGATAGAGGCTACACCTTC
TRBV6-5	-	TRBD1	15	TRBJ2-5	CASSYGTARGETQYF	TGTGCCAGCAGTTACGGGACAGCCCGCGGCGAGACCCAGTACTTC
TRBV4-1	few	TRBD2	18	TRBJ2-1	CASSQDRWGLAGVAEQFF	TGCGCCAGCAGCCAAGATAGATGGGGACTAGCGGGAGTGGCTGAGCAGTTCTTC
TRBV4-3	-	-	14	TRBJ2-7	CASSQVAGPYEQYF	TGCGCCAGCAGCCAAGTCGCGGGGCCCTACGAGCAGTACTTC
TRBV15	-	-	13	TRBJ1-2	CATSRESVEGYTF	TGTGCCACCAGCAGAGAGTCCGTCGAAGGCTACACCTTC
TRBV27	-	TRBD2	14	TRBJ2-2	CASSLGGDTGELFF	TGTGCCAGCAGTTTGGGGGGGGACACCGGGGAGCTGTTTTTT
TRBV18	-	-	15	TRBJ1-6	CASSPGTPVNSPLHF	TGTGCCAGCTCACCCGGGACTCCCGTTAATTCACCCCTCCACTTT
TRBV5-6	-	TRBD2	16	TRBJ2-1	CASSSLLTGGQNEQFF	TGTGCCAGCAGCTCCCTTTTAACGGGGGGGCAAAATGAGCAGTTCTTC
TRBV9	-	TRBD2	16	TRBJ2-2	CASSVRLAGADGELFF	TGTGCCAGCAGCGTTCGACTAGCGGGGGCGGACGGGGAGCTGTTTTTT
TRBV15	-	-	15	TRBJ2-3	CATSRSRTDTDTQYF	TGTGCCACCAGCAGATCCAGGACAGACACAGATACGCAGTATTTT